This T cell receptor (beta chain) was obtained from a study of response to subunit inactivated influenza vaccine. Regarding the study as a whole: Authors proposed each seasonal influenza vaccination draws in few new T cells.

In its sample, this clonotype was seen a few times. Its antigen is still unknown. TCRdb re-derived calls from the RT-PCR reads in MiXCR, one entry per CDR3 protein. The table records 500,000 to 550,000 distinct CDR3 sequences, approximately 7.8% of them present only once. The CDR3 sequence is 13 residues long. V lost 3 bases and J lost 6, with 12 bases in between. Germline assignment: CDR1 DFQATT and CDR2 SNEGSKA (reference sequence). The sequences come from PBMCs from blood, collected around 2 years after vaccination. The chain links TRBV20-1 to TRBJ2-1; D possibly corresponds to TRBD2 (5 bases). The receptor was derived from a man between 50 and 69 years old who received an inactivated influenza vaccine. This CDR3 is CSARGLALNEQFF. The CDR3 DNA is TGCAGTGCTAGGGGCCTAGCCCTCAATGAGCAGTTCTTC.